These 27 T cell receptor beta chains were all obtained from the same sample, sequenced in a study of TIL therapy for anti-PD-1-resistant metastatic lung cancer. This was the immunoSEQ v3 assay. Sequencing used immunoSEQ multiplex PCR; TCRdb keeps in-frame clones, though not all of them. Of approximately 87,000 clones detected, around three fifths appear once; the ten largest clones hold approximately 10%. Time point: pre-treatment sample, taken before nivolumab and TIL therapy. The tumor samples were excised metastases, mostly pleural nodules or supraclavicular lymph nodes. The sequencing here drew on tumor tissue, taken at baseline. The receptors were gathered from a person aged 25 to 85 with non-small cell lung cancer.

The chain recombines TRBV11-2 with TRBJ1-1, with D possibly TRBD1 on 6 matching bases. Germline V lookup: CDR1 SGHAT, CDR2 FQNNGV. CDR3 length equals 14 residues. V was cut by 7 bases and J by 2 bases, with 14 bases left in between. The CDR3 protein is CASNRAGPNTEAFF. CDR3 sequence (DNA): TGTGCCAGCAACAGGGCCGGTCCTAACACTGAAGCTTTCTTT.

The V gene is TRBV19, the J gene TRBJ1-1; TRBD1 might be the D (6 bases). The CDR3 length is 12 residues. V shed 4 bases and J shed 5 bases, with 8 bases lying between them. Germline CDR1 reads LNHDA; CDR2 reads SQIVND (reference sequence). CDR3 residues: CASSRGGTEAFF. In DNA, the CDR3 is TGTGCCAGTAGTAGAGGGGGAACTGAAGCTTTCTTT.

In DNA form, the CDR3 reads TGTGCCAGCTCACCAAACTTTGGGACAGCGAGGAACACTGAAGCTTTCTTT. It codes for CASSPNFGTARNTEAFF. The V and J genes are TRBV18 and TRBJ1-1; 7 nucleotides match TRBD1. V shed 2 bases and J 1 base; nucleotides not matched to a gene: 10. This CDR3 has 17 residues. Germline V gene sequence: CDR1 KGHSH, CDR2 LQKENI. The full variable domain, with the rest looked up from reference TRBV18 and TRBJ1-1, is NAGVMQNPRHLVRRRGQEARLRCSPMKGHSHVYWYRQLPEEGLKFMVYLQKENIIDESGMPKERFSAEFPKEGPSILRIQQVVRGDSAAYFCASSPNFGTARNTEAFFGQGTRLTVV.

This chain connects TRBV2 to TRBJ2-3; the D gene is possibly TRBD1 (6 bases). This CDR3 spans 13 amino acids. Trimming took 7 bases from V and 3 from J, leaving 11 bases between them. Germline V gives CDR1 SNHLY, CDR2 FYNNEI. CDR3: CASKQGATDTQYF. The CDR3 region has the DNA TGTGCCAGCAAACAGGGAGCAACAGATACGCAGTATTTT.

As to this clone: This may stem from a read error, because a much larger clone lies one nucleotide away. This sequence joins TRBV5-4 and TRBJ1-4; D remains ambiguous. The germline gives CDR1 SGHNT, CDR2 YYREEE (reference sequence). The length of the CDR3 is 13 residues. With 3 bases removed from V and 0 bases from J, the gap between germline ends came to 3 bases. The CDR3 sequence: CASSSATNEKLFF. CDR3 coding DNA: TGTGCCAGCAGCTCTGCAACTAATGAAAAACTGTTTTTT.

This clone was observed a few times. This chain connects TRBV12-5 to TRBJ2-1; 9 bases align to TRBD2. There are 15 residues in the CDR3. Per germline, CDR1 LGHNT and CDR2 FRNRAP. Unmatched junction bases numbered 9, after V lost 6 bases and J lost 6 bases. CDR3 DNA sequence: TGTGCTAGTGGCCCTGGACTAGCGAGGTCCAATGAGCAGTTCTTC. Amino acids: CASGPGLARSNEQFF.

This clone was observed a single time. The gene calls are TRBV7-8 and TRBJ1-1; D perhaps matches TRBD1 (5 bases). CDR3 length equals 13 residues. CDR1 and CDR2 (germline): SGHVS, FQNEAQ. V was trimmed by 5 bases and J by 1 base, leaving 8 bases between them. The CDR3 here is CASSPQGNTEAFF. In DNA, the CDR3 is TGTGCCAGCAGCCCCCAGGGGAACACTGAAGCTTTCTTT.

This clone was seen just once. V usage is TRBV28 and J usage is TRBJ2-5, with TRBD1 identical over 7 bases. The CDR3 loop spans 14 amino acids. Germline-derived CDR1 and CDR2 are MDHEN and SYDVKM. Trimming at V came to 4 bases and at J to 2 bases, leaving 4 bases not matched to a gene. The chain's CDR3 is CASSYPGQQETQYF. The CDR3 region has the DNA TGTGCCAGCAGTTACCCGGGACAGCAAGAGACCCAGTACTTC.

This clone has more than one count but fewer than ten. The J gene is TRBJ1-1, the V gene TRBV28; D is undetermined. V was trimmed by 6 bases and J by 5 bases, leaving 13 bases between them. Germline V gene lookup returns CDR1 MDHEN and CDR2 SYDVKM. CDR3 length: 13 residues. CDR3 sequence (DNA): TGTGCCAGCAGCATATGGTCAGTAACTGAAGCTTTCTTT. Its protein product is CASSIWSVTEAFF. Filled out from reference TRBV28 and TRBJ1-1, the complete variable domain reads DVKVTQSSRYLVKRTGEKVFLECVQDMDHENMFWYRQDPGLGLRLIYFSYDVKMKEKGDIPEGYSVSREKKERFSLILESASTNQTSMYLCASSIWSVTEAFFGQGTRLTVV.

The chain carries TRBV5-6 and TRBJ2-5; D is possibly TRBD1 or TRBD2 (5 bases each). Germline lookup yields CDR1 SGHDT and CDR2 YYEEEE. The CDR3 is made up of 17 amino acids. The V end lost 4 bases, the J end lost 5 bases, and 24 bases lay between the germline ends. CDR3 residues: CASSRSRVRGVNETQYF. The CDR3 nucleotides are TGTGCCAGCAGCCGGTCGAGGGTCCGAGGGGTTAATGAGACCCAGTACTTC.

This chain joins TRBV7-3 and TRBJ2-3; D possibly corresponds to TRBD1 (6 bases). The CDR3 length is 15 residues. Per germline, CDR1 SGHTA and CDR2 FQGTGA. V lost 8 bases to trimming and J lost 0 bases, with 15 bases between them. The CDR3 here is CASAPGASSTDTQYF. Written as DNA, the CDR3 is TGTGCCAGCGCCCCAGGGGCTTCTAGCACAGATACGCAGTATTTT.

The chain links TRBV28 to TRBJ1-1; D gene unclear. Germline V gene lookup returns CDR1 MDHEN and CDR2 SYDVKM. CDR3 size: 11 residues. The V and J ends lost 5 bases and 5 bases respectively, with 6 bases between them. The CDR3 spells CASSRGTEAFF. The CDR3 nucleotides are TGTGCCAGCAGTCGAGGGACTGAAGCTTTCTTT.

The chain joins TRBV6-5 to TRBJ2-1; D call uncertain. The CDR3 totals 13 residues. The germline V and J ends were trimmed by 6 bases and 13 bases, with 19 bases remaining between them. Germline assignment: CDR1 MNHEY and CDR2 SVGAGI. CDR3 DNA: TGTGCCAGCAGCACTGGGCAGGTCCCATCACAGTTCTTC. Its translation is CASSTGQVPSQFF.

The chain has TRBV6-2 or TRBV6-3 and TRBJ1-2; D gene ambiguous. CDR3 length equals 12 residues. V dropped 5 bases and J dropped 7 bases, with 11 bases sitting between them. Germline V gene lookup returns CDR1 MNHEY and CDR2 SVGEGT. CDR3 nucleotide sequence: TGTGCCAGCAGTACAGTCCTGGGTGGCTACACCTTC. It encodes CASSTVLGGYTF.

Concerning this clone itself: The same CDR3 also results from other DNA sequences found in this sample. This chain connects TRBV9 to TRBJ1-3; D perhaps matches TRBD1 (5 bases). Trimming pared 0 bases from V and 1 base from J, leaving 8 bases between. The CDR3 covers 15 residues. Germline CDR1 reads SGDLS; CDR2 reads YYNGEE. The CDR3 coding sequence is TGTGCCAGCAGCGTAGACGGGGGATCTGGAAACACCATATATTTT. Protein sequence: CASSVDGGSGNTIYF.

The gene calls are TRBV6-5 and TRBJ2-3; TRBD1 matches at 8 bases. Germline lookup yields CDR1 MNHEY and CDR2 SVGAGI. The V gene end was trimmed by 4 bases and the J gene end by 2 bases; junction bases not matched to a gene: 5. This CDR3 has 15 residues. CDR3 loop: CASSLGDRTTDTQYF. The CDR3 DNA reads as TGTGCCAGCAGTTTAGGGGACAGGACCACAGATACGCAGTATTTT.

This clone was counted many times. V and J are TRBV6-2 or TRBV6-3 and TRBJ2-5; D is uncertain. Germline V CDR1 and CDR2: MNHEY, SVGEGT. The V gene lost 2 bases and the J gene lost 4 bases, with 11 bases spanning the gap. CDR3 length: 14 amino acids. The CDR3 is CASSYVLSPETQYF. The CDR3 coding sequence is TGTGCCAGCAGTTACGTGTTAAGCCCAGAGACCCAGTACTTC.

The chain carries TRBV7-9 and TRBJ1-2, with unresolved D. From germline, CDR1 is SEHNR and CDR2 FQNEAQ (reference sequence). V lost 5 bases and J lost 3, with 13 bases in between. This CDR3 is 14 amino acids long. The DNA of the CDR3 is TGTGCCAGCAGCCGTGGTGATGGGGACTATGGCTACACCTTC. Its protein is CASSRGDGDYGYTF. Filled out from reference TRBV7-9 and TRBJ1-2, the complete variable domain reads DTGVSQNPRHKITKRGQNVTFRCDPISEHNRLYWYRQTLGQGPEFLTYFQNEAQLEKSRLLSDRFSAERPKGSFSTLEIQRTEQGDSAMYLCASSRGDGDYGYTFGSGTRLTVV.

J is TRBJ2-5 and V is TRBV4-1, with D possibly matching TRBD1 (5 bases). CDR3 length: 14 amino acids. Deletions cut 2 bases from V and 2 bases from J, with 9 bases between. Germline V gene data show CDR1 as MGHRA and CDR2 as YSYEKL. For the CDR3, the DNA is TGCGCCAGCAGCCAATGGGGCAATCAAGAGACCCAGTACTTC. It yields the protein CASSQWGNQETQYF.

The chain has TRBV28 and TRBJ2-5; possible D gene TRBD1, 5 bases. V was cut by 5 bases and J by 3 bases, with 7 bases left in between. This CDR3 is built from 12 residues. Germline V gene data show CDR1 as MDHEN and CDR2 as SYDVKM. The CDR3 DNA follows: TGTGCCAGCAGTCTGGACAAAGAGACCCAGTACTTC. This encodes CASSLDKETQYF.

The genes are TRBV7-2 and TRBJ2-4; 8 nucleotides agree with TRBD2. In germline, CDR1 is SGHTA, CDR2 FQGNSA. The CDR3 runs to 14 residues. V lost 4 bases to trimming and J lost 6 bases; unmatched junction nucleotides: 5. CDR3 sequence (DNA): TGTGCCAGCAGCTCACGAGCGGGAGTAAACATTCAGTACTTC. The encoded protein is CASSSRAGVNIQYF.

V gene TRBV7-2 combines with J gene TRBJ2-3, with a tentative D call TRBD2 (5 bases). The CDR3 length is 14 residues. The germline CDR1 and CDR2 sequences are SGHTA and FQGNSA. With 4 bases removed from V and 4 bases from J, the gap between germline ends came to 12 bases. CDR3 in amino acids: CASSYQRQADTQYF. CDR3 in DNA: TGTGCCAGCAGCTACCAGCGGCAGGCAGATACGCAGTATTTT.

The chain uses TRBV6-1 and TRBJ2-3; 9 bases map to TRBD2. The CDR3 consists of 15 residues. CDR1 MNHNS and CDR2 SASEGT come from the germline V gene. Losses at the gene ends were 1 base for V and 6 bases for J; bases not matched to a gene: 5. CDR3 loop: CASSEEGGGVDTQYF. The CDR3 coding sequence is TGTGCCAGCAGTGAAGAGGGCGGGGGGGTGGATACGCAGTATTTT.

This chain uses TRBV12-3 or TRBV12-4 with TRBJ2-7; D may be TRBD1 (5 bases). With 5 bases removed from V and 3 bases from J, the gap between germline ends came to 8 bases. This CDR3 comprises 12 residues. The CDR3 spells CASSRGGYEQYF. CDR3 nucleotide sequence: TGTGCCAGCAGTAGGGGCGGCTACGAGCAGTACTTC.

The chain couples TRBV11-1 to TRBJ2-7; TRBD1 might be the D (6 bases). Germline CDR1 SGHAT, CDR2 FQDESV (reference sequence). V lost 2 bases and J 4 bases, leaving 12 bases between the germline ends. This CDR3 has 14 residues. In DNA, the CDR3 is TGTGCCAGCAGCTTAACCGGGACACAATACGAGCAGTACTTC. Residues: CASSLTGTQYEQYF.

V is TRBV4-1 and J is TRBJ2-2, with TRBD2 matching 10 bases. Germline CDR1 is MGHRA and CDR2 is YSYEKL. This CDR3 region has 17 residues. J gave up 2 bases and V 1 base, and 4 bases lay outside the gene matches. The CDR3 region is CASSQVLAGRNTGELFF. CDR3 DNA sequence: TGCGCCAGCAGCCAAGTACTAGCGGGACGAAACACCGGGGAGCTGTTTTTT.

The sample holds a few counts of this clone. The rearrangement uses TRBV9 and TRBJ2-7; D is possibly TRBD1 or TRBD2 (5 bases each). Germline V lookup: CDR1 SGDLS, CDR2 YYNGEE. The CDR3 consists of 15 residues. Deletions cut 2 bases from V and 2 bases from J, with 14 bases between. The chain's CDR3 is CASSVEGDGTYEQYF. In nucleotides, the CDR3 is TGTGCCAGCAGCGTTGAAGGGGACGGAACCTACGAGCAGTACTTC.